Shown below are 13 T cell receptor beta chains from a single sample sequenced in a study of blood T cell repertoires in COVID-19. Profiling relied on immunoSEQ multiplex PCR, and the TCRdb table lists in-frame clones only, not all of them. The repertoire holds around 170,000 clones, with approximately 83% as singletons. The sample taken for sequencing was peripheral blood. The receptor source for this set is a human donor in a cohort sampled during active COVID-19.

The J gene is TRBJ1-6, the V gene TRBV5-1, with D tentatively TRBD1 (5 bases). With 0 bases removed from V and 10 bases from J, the gap between germline ends came to 14 bases. This CDR3 region has 15 residues. Germline CDR1 reads SGHRS; CDR2 reads YFSETQ. The CDR3 region is CASSLGGREGSPLHF. The DNA of the CDR3 is TGCGCCAGCAGCTTGGGTGGCAGGGAAGGCTCACCCCTCCACTTT.

The chain joins TRBV11-2 to TRBJ2-3, with a weak D call TRBD1 (5 bases). Germline V lookup: CDR1 SGHAT, CDR2 FQNNGV. Trimming pared 4 bases from V and 2 bases from J, leaving 19 bases between. The CDR3 spans 17 residues. The CDR3 region is CASSSMGMGPITDTQYF. The CDR3 nucleotides read TGTGCCAGCAGCTCTATGGGGATGGGGCCGATCACAGATACGCAGTATTTT.

The J gene is TRBJ1-1, the V gene TRBV15; TRBD1 aligns across 7 bases. In germline, CDR1 is LNHNV, CDR2 YYDKDF (reference sequence). Unmatched junction bases numbered 4, after V lost 8 bases and J lost 1 base. This CDR3 has 13 amino acids. Written as DNA, the CDR3 is TGTGCCACCCTTAACAGGGGGAACACTGAAGCTTTCTTT. This sequence encodes CATLNRGNTEAFF.

This chain uses TRBV6-5 with TRBJ2-2; the D gene is possibly TRBD2 (5 bases). Germline V lookup: CDR1 MNHEY, CDR2 SVGAGI. The CDR3 covers 15 residues. Trimming cost V 4 bases and J 1 base, with 10 bases left between them. CDR3 sequence (DNA): TGTGCCAGCAGTTTCGAGCGGAAGAACACCGGGGAGCTGTTTTTT. Its protein is CASSFERKNTGELFF.

This clone appeared once. This sequence joins TRBV3-1 (or the pseudogene TRBV3-2) and TRBJ2-3, with unresolved D. The V end was cut by 2 bases, the J end by 6 bases, with 15 bases between. Germline-derived CDR1 and CDR2 are LGHDT and YNNKEL (reference sequence). CDR3 size: 15 residues. The CDR3 spells CASSQYVAARDTQYF. CDR3 in DNA: TGTGCCAGCAGCCAATACGTCGCTGCCAGGGATACGCAGTATTTT.

Details on this clone: The sample has other DNA sequences that encode this CDR3 too. CDR3 nucleotides: TGTGCCAGCAGCCAAGCCGGGACAGGGGGGAATCAGCCCCAGCATTTT. The encoded protein is CASSQAGTGGNQPQHF. V and J are TRBV3-1 (or the pseudogene TRBV3-2) and TRBJ1-5; TRBD1 aligns across 11 bases. The germline V gene encodes CDR1 LGHDT and CDR2 YNNKEL (reference sequence). V dropped 1 base and J dropped 4; count of bases not matched to a gene: 3. The CDR3 consists of 16 residues.

This clone was seen more than once but under ten times. J is TRBJ2-5 and V is TRBV27; D is uncertain. V lost 6 bases and J 5 bases, leaving 10 bases between the germline ends. Per germline, CDR1 MNHEY and CDR2 SMNVEV (reference sequence). There are 12 residues in the CDR3. The chain's CDR3 is CASRSPGETQYF. CDR3 DNA: TGTGCCAGCAGATCGCCCGGGGAGACCCAGTACTTC.

This clone showed up just once. The chain is built from TRBV28 and TRBJ2-3; a weak D match, TRBD2 (5 bases). Germline V CDR1 and CDR2: MDHEN, SYDVKM. The CDR3 sequence is 14 residues long. Trimming cost V 2 bases and J 6 bases, with 12 bases left between them. Here the CDR3 DNA reads TGTGCCAGCAGTTTACTTCCGAGGGTGGATACGCAGTATTTT. This gives the protein CASSLLPRVDTQYF.

J is TRBJ2-1 and V is TRBV24-1; 7 bases agree with TRBD1. With V trimmed by 5 bases and J by 9 bases, 12 bases remained unmatched. The CDR3 is 15 residues long. Germline loops: CDR1 KGHDR, CDR2 SFDVKD. The CDR3 coding sequence is TGTGCCACCAGTGCACAGGGGCCGGGGTGGGGTGAGCAGTTCTTC. Translating gives CATSAQGPGWGEQFF.

V and J are TRBV7-3 and TRBJ2-5; 12 nucleotides line up with TRBD2. The germline CDR1 and CDR2 sequences are SGHTA and FQGTGA. CDR3 length: 17 amino acids. J was trimmed by 4 bases and V by 1 base; bases with no gene match: 7. The CDR3 nucleotides are TGTGCCAGCAGCTTAATCCCACTAGCGGGGGGAGGAGAGACCCAGTACTTC. Translated, it gives CASSLIPLAGGGETQYF.

The chain has TRBV19 and TRBJ2-7, with unresolved D. This CDR3 is 12 amino acids long. CDR1 and CDR2 (germline): LNHDA, SQIVND (reference sequence). V gave up 3 bases and J gave up 2 bases, with 5 bases separating them. The CDR3 spells CASSIPPYEQYF. CDR3 nucleotide sequence: TGTGCCAGTAGTATCCCTCCCTACGAGCAGTACTTC.

V gene TRBV9 combines with J gene TRBJ1-2, with D perhaps TRBD1 (6 bases). This CDR3 is 16 amino acids long. Per germline, CDR1 SGDLS and CDR2 YYNGEE. V lost 3 bases to trimming and J lost 1 base, with 16 bases between them. The CDR3 nucleotides are TGTGCCAGCAGCGATCGTATCCGACAGGTTAACTATGGCTACACCTTC. This gives the protein CASSDRIRQVNYGYTF.

This chain uses TRBV6-6 with TRBJ1-5, with 7 positions matching TRBD1. The CDR3 is 15 residues long. The germline V gene encodes CDR1 MNHNY and CDR2 SVGAGI (reference sequence). Trimming took 4 bases from V and 7 from J; bases not matched to a gene: 10. The CDR3 region has the DNA TGTGCCAGCAGTTTTCGAGACAGGGTAGGACAGCCCCAGCATTTT. Amino acids: CASSFRDRVGQPQHF.